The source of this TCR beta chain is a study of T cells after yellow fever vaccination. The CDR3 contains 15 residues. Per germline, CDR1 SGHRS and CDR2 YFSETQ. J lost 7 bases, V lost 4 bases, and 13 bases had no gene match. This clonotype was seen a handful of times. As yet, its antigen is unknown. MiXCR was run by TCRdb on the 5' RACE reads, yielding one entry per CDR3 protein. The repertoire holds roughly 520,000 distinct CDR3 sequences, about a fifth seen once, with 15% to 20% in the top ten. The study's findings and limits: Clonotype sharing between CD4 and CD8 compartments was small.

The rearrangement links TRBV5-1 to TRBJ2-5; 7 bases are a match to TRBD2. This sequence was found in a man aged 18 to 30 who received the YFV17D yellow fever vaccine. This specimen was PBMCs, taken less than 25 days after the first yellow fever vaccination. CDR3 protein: CASSKRGDPAGTQYF. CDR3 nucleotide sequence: TGCGCCAGCAGCAAACGGGGGGACCCGGCGGGGACCCAGTACTTC.